This TCR beta chain was retrieved from a study of Ad26.COV2.S vaccination and SARS-CoV-2 variants. Study-level information: Once or twice, 56 days apart, Ad26.COV2.S was delivered intramuscularly. Study observations and caveats: Those who received the vaccine showed greater spike-specific TCR breadth than those given placebo. Breadth measured for non-spike TCRs was similar across vaccine and placebo recipients.

TCRdb's copy holds only in-frame clones and misses some; the assay was immunoSEQ multiplex PCR. The sample has about 680,000 clones; more than 70% are singletons. Comments on this clone: The target antigen is unknown.

Treatment of the sample: around 19 received Ad26.COV2.S at low or high dose, single or two shots; 5 received placebo; per-sample allocation not given. Collection of samples fell on day 63 after the first vaccine or placebo injection. Wuhan-strain spike was delivered by a replication-incompetent Ad26 vector. This specimen was peripheral blood, taken in a trial of Ad26.COV2.S vaccine versus placebo. This clonotype originated in a person aged 18-60 years who received the Ad26.COV2.S COVID-19 vaccine or a placebo.

CDR3: CASRSHGLANNEQFF. CDR3 bases: TGTGCCAGCAGATCTCATGGACTAGCCAACAATGAGCAGTTCTTC. J is TRBJ2-1 and V is TRBV2; 8 bases are a match to TRBD2. V trimming: 6 bases; J trimming: 5 bases; junction bases outside the gene matches: 9. Looked up from germline, CDR1 is SNHLY and CDR2 is FYNNEI. The CDR3 length is 15 residues. The whole variable domain, remainder taken from reference TRBV2 and TRBJ2-1, is EPEVTQTPSHQVTQMGQEVILRCVPISNHLYFYWYRQILGQKVEFLVSFYNNEISEKSEIFDDQFSVERPDGSNFTLKIRSTKLEDSAMYFCASRSHGLANNEQFFGPGTRLTVL.